Listed here are 30 T cell receptor beta chains from one sample, sequenced in a study of CD8 T cells in Susac syndrome. RNA in amounts of roughly 0.5 to 1 ug was reverse transcribed with random hexamers. One entry per CDR3 protein, called by TCRdb with MiXCR from the immunoSEQ multiplex PCR reads. This table holds about 430,000 distinct CDR3 sequences, approximately 85% found once. The sequencing sample was made of CD8+ T cells from PBMCs. These receptor sequences come from a human donor with multiple sclerosis.

The chain recombines TRBV18 with TRBJ2-1; 9 bases are shared with TRBD1. V was pared by 3 bases and J by 3 bases, with 6 bases of the junction left unmatched. This CDR3 region has 16 residues. CDR1 and CDR2 (germline): KGHSH, LQKENI. CDR3 nucleotide sequence: TGTGCCAGCTCACCGTCGGACAGGGGCTTCTACAATGAGCAGTTCTTC. Its protein is CASSPSDRGFYNEQFF.

The chain links TRBV20-1 to TRBJ2-3; D is perhaps TRBD2 (6 bases). The CDR3 extends over 17 amino acids. V was trimmed by 0 bases and J by 7 bases, leaving 23 bases between them. Germline assignment: CDR1 DFQATT and CDR2 SNEGSKA (reference sequence). The CDR3 loop reads CSARDLTGDGRVNTQYF. The CDR3, as DNA: TGCAGTGCTAGAGATCTGACGGGGGATGGAAGGGTCAATACGCAGTATTTT.

The chain combines TRBV9 with TRBJ1-1; D unclear. The CDR3 extends over 20 amino acids. The V end was cut by 4 bases, the J end by 1 base, with 29 bases between. CDR1 and CDR2 (germline): SGDLS, YYNGEE. The DNA of the CDR3 is TGTGCCAGCAGCCCAACGTATGTGGGGTTTCCGGCCAAAAGGAACACTGAAGCTTTCTTT. Translated: CASSPTYVGFPAKRNTEAFF.

The rearrangement uses TRBV7-9 and TRBJ2-1; D possibly corresponds to TRBD2 (6 bases). V lost 2 bases, J lost 8 bases, and 16 bases lay in between. The CDR3 totals 15 residues. The germline V gene has CDR1 SEHNR and CDR2 FQNEAQ (reference sequence). Written as DNA, the CDR3 is TGTGCCAGCAGCTTACGGGTGCCTTCGGGGGATGAGCAGTTCTTC. Protein sequence: CASSLRVPSGDEQFF.

The CDR3 region has the DNA TGTGCCAGCAGCCGTGCGGGGGAGTTCGAAGAGACCCAGTACTTC. Amino acid sequence: CASSRAGEFEETQYF. The J gene is TRBJ2-5, the V gene TRBV11-2; 7 nucleotides line up with TRBD2. V shed 5 bases and J 3 bases; nucleotides not matched to a gene: 9. This CDR3 spans 15 amino acids. Germline CDR1 reads SGHAT; CDR2 reads FQNNGV.

The genes are TRBV7-9 and TRBJ1-4, with D tentatively TRBD1 (5 bases). Trimming shortened V by 1 base and J by 8 bases, and 17 bases separated the two germline ends. The CDR3 consists of 16 residues. From germline, CDR1 is SEHNR and CDR2 FQNEAQ (reference sequence). The CDR3 spells CASSLDWVGDGEKLFF. The CDR3 nucleotides are TGTGCCAGCAGCTTAGACTGGGTGGGGGATGGAGAAAAACTGTTTTTT.

V and J are TRBV11-2 and TRBJ2-2, with TRBD2 matching 10 bases. CDR1 SGHAT and CDR2 FQNNGV come from the germline V gene. The CDR3 consists of 19 residues. Unmatched junction bases numbered 15, after V lost 2 bases and J lost 6 bases. The CDR3 coding sequence is TGTGCCAGCAGCTTATCCCTCAACCTAGCGGGAGCGGAGGCCGGGGAGCTGTTTTTT. This encodes CASSLSLNLAGAEAGELFF.

This chain connects TRBV27 to TRBJ1-1, with 7 positions matching TRBD1. With 6 bases clipped from V and 1 base from J, the junction kept 11 bases outside the gene matches. The CDR3 sequence is 16 residues long. Germline values: CDR1 MNHEY, CDR2 SMNVEV (reference sequence). CDR3 in amino acids: CASRSETGKGNTEAFF. In DNA form, the CDR3 reads TGTGCCAGCAGATCAGAGACAGGGAAGGGGAACACTGAAGCTTTCTTT.

A single count supports this clonotype. In nucleotides, the CDR3 is TGTGCCAGCAGCCACCGGACGGGGGATTTCTACGAGCAGTACTTC. The encoded protein is CASSHRTGDFYEQYF. The rearrangement uses TRBV11-1 and TRBJ2-7, with D tentatively TRBD2 (6 bases). The CDR3 has 15 residues. Per germline, CDR1 SGHAT and CDR2 FQDESV (reference sequence). V was pared by 5 bases and J by 3 bases, with 17 bases between.

A few counts support this clonotype. The V call is TRBV6-1, the J call TRBJ2-1, with D unclear. Trimming cost V 6 bases and J 5 bases, with 11 bases left between them. Germline CDR1 and CDR2: MNHNS and SASEGT. The CDR3 is 13 residues long. The CDR3 nucleotides are TGTGCCAGCAGCCCAGGACGCGACAATGAGCAGTTCTTC. Translation: CASSPGRDNEQFF.

Turning to this clonotype: It is unclear where the CDR3 begins or ends on the DNA, so no DNA is shown, and the CDR3 is as TCRdb lists it. This chain joins TRBV27 and TRBJ1-2. Germline V gene data show CDR1 as MNHEY and CDR2 as SMNVEV (reference sequence). The CDR3 is 13 amino acids long, termini counted. CDR3 residues: CASSFGSGYGYTF.

The table lists this clonotype with a count of one. V and J are TRBV29-1 and TRBJ2-2; 10 bases line up with TRBD2. Germline trimming cut 5 bases from V and 8 bases from J; bases unmatched to any gene: 5. CDR3 length: 13 amino acids. CDR1 is SQVTM and CDR2 is ANQGSEA in the germline V gene. CDR3 nucleotides: TGCAGCGTTCCCCTAGCGGGAGCTGGGGAGCTGTTTTTT. This codes for CSVPLAGAGELFF.

This clonotype has more than one count but fewer than ten. V usage is TRBV4-2 and J usage is TRBJ1-5; 7 bases match TRBD1. This CDR3 contains 16 residues. J gave up 0 bases and V 1 base, and 3 bases lay outside the gene matches. The germline V gene encodes CDR1 LGHNA and CDR2 YNFKEQ. DNA of the CDR3: TGTGCCAGCAGCCAAGGGGACAGTGGTAGCAATCAGCCCCAGCATTTT. It encodes CASSQGDSGSNQPQHF.

The count of this clonotype is one. DNA of the CDR3: TGCGCCAGCAGCCAGTCTAGCGGGTTCAACTACAATGAGCAGTTCTTC. Encoded protein: CASSQSSGFNYNEQFF. The V call is TRBV4-1, the J call TRBJ2-1; TRBD2 matches 8 bases. The CDR3 contains 16 residues. Trimming cost V 3 bases and J 3 bases; bases outside gene matches: 7. Per germline, CDR1 MGHRA and CDR2 YSYEKL.

V and J are TRBV6-2 or TRBV6-3 and TRBJ2-1; D unresolved. The V end lost 5 bases, the J end lost 4 bases, and 12 bases lay between the germline ends. Germline V gene data show CDR1 as MNHEY and CDR2 as SVGEGT. The CDR3 contains 14 residues. The CDR3 loop reads CASSAVGQYNEQFF. As DNA, the CDR3 is TGTGCCAGCAGTGCCGTAGGTCAGTACAATGAGCAGTTCTTC.

CDR3 DNA sequence: TGCAGTGCTAGGGGATCGACGGAGGAAGACTTCTGGAACACTGAAGCTTTCTTT. Residues: CSARGSTEEDFWNTEAFF. V gene TRBV20-1 combines with J gene TRBJ1-1; D remains unclear. Germline V gives CDR1 DFQATT, CDR2 SNEGSKA (reference sequence). V shed 3 bases and J shed 1 base, with 24 bases lying between them. The CDR3 has 18 amino acids.

This sequence joins TRBV11-2 and TRBJ1-1; D is possibly TRBD1 (5 bases). CDR1 is SGHAT and CDR2 is FQNNGV in the germline V gene. This CDR3 has 12 amino acids. Trimming removed 8 bases from V and 0 bases from J, with 7 bases in between. CDR3 amino acids: CASSGLNTEAFF. DNA of the CDR3: TGTGCCAGCTCGGGACTGAACACTGAAGCTTTCTTT.

This chain joins TRBV10-3 and TRBJ2-1, with a weak D call TRBD1 (6 bases). Trimming took 0 bases from V and 3 from J, leaving 9 bases between them. The CDR3 runs to 15 residues. Germline V gene lookup returns CDR1 ENHRY and CDR2 SYGVKD. The CDR3 spells CAISESETGYNEQFF. As DNA, the CDR3 is TGTGCCATCAGTGAGTCCGAGACAGGCTACAATGAGCAGTTCTTC.

The chain employs TRBV5-1 and TRBJ2-1; 9 bases fit TRBD1. This CDR3 contains 16 residues. CDR1 and CDR2 from the germline V gene are SGHRS and YFSETQ. V was pared by 1 base and J by 2 bases, with 4 bases of the junction left unmatched. CDR3 protein: CASSLFGTGTYNEQFF. For the CDR3, the DNA is TGCGCCAGCAGCTTGTTTGGGACAGGGACCTACAATGAGCAGTTCTTC.

This rearrangement joins TRBV6-5 to TRBJ2-2, with no clear D. V was shortened by 0 bases and J by 2 bases, with 7 bases between the two germline ends. The V gene's germline CDR1 is MNHEY and CDR2 SVGAGI. This CDR3 is built from 15 residues. CDR3 region: CASSYSGINTGELFF. The DNA of the CDR3 is TGTGCCAGCAGTTACTCGGGTATCAACACCGGGGAGCTGTTTTTT.

The V gene is TRBV11-2, the J gene TRBJ2-1, with TRBD2 matching over 10 bases. The CDR3 contains 21 residues. The junction had 28 bases not matched to a gene; V was cut back by 5 bases and J by 9 bases. Germline V gives CDR1 SGHAT, CDR2 FQNNGV. CDR3 amino acids: CASSAASGSFSRTGSDSEQFF. The CDR3 bases are TGTGCCAGCAGCGCTGCTAGCGGGAGTTTTAGTAGGACAGGGTCCGACAGTGAGCAGTTCTTC. Drawing the rest from reference TRBV11-2 and TRBJ2-1, the complete variable domain is EAGVAQSPRYKIIEKRQSVAFWCNPISGHATLYWYQQILGQGPKLLIQFQNNGVVDDSQLPKDRFSAERLKGVDSTLKIQPAKLEDSAVYLCASSAASGSFSRTGSDSEQFFGPGTRLTVL.

V is TRBV5-4 and J is TRBJ2-5, with D tentatively TRBD1 (5 bases). CDR3 length: 16 residues. Per the germline V gene, CDR1 is SGHNT and CDR2 is YYREEE (reference sequence). Trimming took off 0 bases at V and 0 bases at J, with 12 bases between the two ends. In nucleotides, the CDR3 is TGTGCCAGCAGCTTGGTAGGGGAAGCGTACCAAGAGACCCAGTACTTC. It yields the protein CASSLVGEAYQETQYF.

The chain carries TRBV5-5 and TRBJ2-5; 10 bases align to TRBD1. The CDR3 loop spans 16 amino acids. Germline V gene data show CDR1 as SGHKS and CDR2 as YYEKEE (reference sequence). V gave up 1 base and J gave up 5 bases; unmatched junction bases: 8. CDR3 DNA: TGTGCCAGCAGCTTGTTTGGGACAGGGGAGGGGGAGACCCAGTACTTC. Protein: CASSLFGTGEGETQYF.

The chain employs TRBV7-6 and TRBJ1-1; possible D gene TRBD1, 5 bases. The CDR3 is 16 amino acids. Germline V lookup: CDR1 SGHVS, CDR2 FNYEAQ. With 4 bases removed from V and 0 bases from J, the gap between germline ends came to 15 bases. The CDR3 nucleotides are TGTGCCAGCAGCTCCCTGAGGGGACCATTGAACACTGAAGCTTTCTTT. This gives the protein CASSSLRGPLNTEAFF.

This rearrangement joins TRBV5-1 to TRBJ1-2; TRBD1 is a possible D gene (6 bases). The CDR3 runs 15 residues. CDR1 and CDR2 from the germline V gene are SGHRS and YFSETQ. V lost 0 bases, J lost 8 bases, and 17 bases lay in between. CDR3 sequence: CASSLDPTDQGGYTF. The CDR3 region has the DNA TGCGCCAGCAGCTTGGATCCCACTGACCAGGGGGGCTACACCTTC.

The rearrangement uses TRBV27 and TRBJ2-2; 7 bases are a match to TRBD1. V shed 4 bases and J 0 bases; nucleotides not matched to a gene: 5. Germline V gives CDR1 MNHEY, CDR2 SMNVEV (reference sequence). This CDR3 has 16 amino acids. In DNA form, the CDR3 reads TGTGCCAGCAGTTCAACCGGGACAGCGAACACCGGGGAGCTGTTTTTT. Amino acids: CASSSTGTANTGELFF.

The V and J genes are TRBV7-2 and TRBJ2-3; TRBD1 is a possible D gene (6 bases). The CDR3 has 16 amino acids. V gave up 9 bases and J gave up 2 bases, with 21 bases separating them. The V gene's germline CDR1 is SGHTA and CDR2 FQGNSA. In DNA form, the CDR3 reads TGTGCCAGTTTAGGGGACACGACTGGATACACAGATACGCAGTATTTT. Its protein is CASLGDTTGYTDTQYF. The whole variable domain, filled in from reference TRBV7-2 and TRBJ2-3, reads GAGVSQSPSNKVTEKGKDVELRCDPISGHTALYWYRQSLGQGLEFLIYFQGNSAPDKSGLPSDRFSAERTGGSVSTLTIQRTQQEDSAVYLCASLGDTTGYTDTQYFGPGTRLTVL.

The chain is built from TRBV2 and TRBJ2-7, with 8 bases fitting TRBD1. V shed 8 bases, J shed 5 bases, and the junction held 11 bases outside the gene matches. Per the germline V gene, CDR1 is SNHLY and CDR2 is FYNNEI. The CDR3 covers 14 residues. The CDR3 DNA is TGTGCCAGCCCTTATGGGCAGGGGGCACACGAGCAGTACTTC. This sequence encodes CASPYGQGAHEQYF.

V is TRBV30 and J is TRBJ2-2, with D tentatively TRBD1 (5 bases). Trimming shortened V by 0 bases and J by 6 bases, and 11 bases separated the two germline ends. Germline CDR1 is GTSNPN and CDR2 is SVGIG (reference sequence). The CDR3 totals 14 residues. CDR3: CAWSVGALAGELFF. In DNA form, the CDR3 reads TGTGCCTGGAGTGTAGGGGCGCTGGCCGGGGAGCTGTTTTTT.

This chain uses TRBV25-1 with TRBJ2-3; 8 nucleotides agree with TRBD2. The V segment lost 2 bases and the J segment 1 base; nucleotides outside the gene matches: 5. In germline, CDR1 is MGHDK, CDR2 SYGVNS. The CDR3 extends over 16 amino acids. The CDR3 spells CASSEPTGGGTDTQYF. For the CDR3, the DNA is TGTGCCAGCAGTGAACCAACGGGGGGGGGCACAGATACGCAGTATTTT.